These 18 T cell receptor beta chains were sequenced from one sample in a study of T cells in Graves' hyperthyroidism and ophthalmopathy (dated by TCRdb to 2018 to 2020). The library was prepared using multiplex PCR. Sequencer: Illumina HiSeq 2000. Amplification of TCR beta CDR3 regions was carried out from RNA transcripts. A first-round RT-PCR of the TCR CDR3 used the HTBI primer set with the Qiagen OneStep RT-PCR kit. TCRdb reran the public reads through fastp at Q25 and MiXCR, keeping productive beta chains. Every CDR3 protein is listed once, alongside the most common genes and DNA of its rows. For this sample the table gives hundreds of thousands of distinct CDR3 sequences, of which around 13% were detected only once. The ten biggest clones cover roughly 10% of the sample. Sample: blood. These receptors were collected from a young woman with Graves' hyperthyroidism.

This clonotype was counted many times. This sequence joins TRBV10-3 and TRBJ1-5, with D possibly TRBD1 on 6 matching bases. Germline CDR1 reads ENHRY; CDR2 reads SYGVKD. This CDR3 has 15 amino acids. Trimming cost V 5 bases and J 0 bases, with 11 bases left between them. The CDR3 sequence: CAISSRDNSNQPQHF. The CDR3 DNA reads as TGTGCCATCAGTTCTCGGGACAATAGCAATCAGCCCCAGCATTTT.

This clonotype was counted at least ten times. V gene TRBV12-3 or TRBV12-4 combines with J gene TRBJ2-3; 10 positions agree with TRBD2. The CDR3 has 16 amino acids. Trimming cost V 1 base and J 2 bases; bases outside gene matches: 3. The CDR3 protein is CASSLVAGGFTDTQYF. The CDR3 DNA sequence: TGTGCCAGCAGTTTAGTAGCGGGAGGCTTCACAGATACGCAGTATTTT.

There are a few counts of this clonotype. The V gene is TRBV7-9, the J gene TRBJ2-5; 12 nucleotides align to TRBD2. CDR3 length equals 15 residues. CDR1 and CDR2 (germline): SEHNR, FQNEAQ (reference sequence). V shed 5 bases, J shed 4 bases, and the junction held 5 bases outside the gene matches. The CDR3 DNA follows: TGTGCCAGCAGCGGCCCGGGACTAGCGGGAGAGACCCAGTACTTC. Translated: CASSGPGLAGETQYF. Together with reference TRBV7-9 and TRBJ2-5, the CDR3 gives the full variable domain: DTGVSQNPRHKITKRGQNVTFRCDPISEHNRLYWYRQTLGQGPEFLTYFQNEAQLEKSRLLSDRFSAERPKGSFSTLEIQRTEQGDSAMYLCASSGPGLAGETQYFGPGTRLLVL.

This clonotype occurred a few times. This rearrangement joins TRBV3-1 to TRBJ1-1, with D possibly matching TRBD1 (5 bases). Per germline, CDR1 LGHDT and CDR2 YNNKEL (reference sequence). The CDR3 length is 16 residues. Trimming left V 6 bases short and J 1 base short, with 18 bases between. In nucleotides, the CDR3 is TGTGCCAGCAGGCCCGTCAGGGAACCGGGGAACACTGAAGCTTTCTTT. Its protein product is CASRPVREPGNTEAFF.

At least ten counts were recorded for this clonotype. The rearrangement joins TRBV5-6 to TRBJ2-7, with 8 bases matching TRBD1. The germline V gene encodes CDR1 SGHDT and CDR2 YYEEEE. Trimming took 5 bases from V and 0 from J; bases not matched to a gene: 7. The CDR3 has 15 amino acids. The DNA for the CDR3 is TGTGCCAGCAGGTCCGGGACAGGTAACTCCTACGAGCAGTACTTC. It codes for CASRSGTGNSYEQYF.

The chain employs TRBV13 and TRBJ2-4; a weak D match, TRBD2 (5 bases). Germline V lookup: CDR1 PRHDT, CDR2 FYEKMQ (reference sequence). Trimming shortened V by 5 bases and J by 0 bases, and 17 bases separated the two germline ends. This CDR3 comprises 17 residues. The CDR3 sequence is CASSPRRTALAKNIQYF. Written as DNA, the CDR3 is TGTGCCAGCAGCCCTCGGCGGACTGCACTAGCCAAAAACATTCAGTACTTC.

About this clonotype itself: With a much larger clone just one base away, this may be a read error. Likely a read error: the CDR3 ends without its conserved phenylalanine or tryptophan. The chain employs TRBV18 and TRBJ1-5; perhaps TRBD1 as D (6 bases). The CDR3 has 12 amino acids. V lost 5 bases to trimming and J lost 8 bases, with 10 bases between them. Germline V gene sequence: CDR1 KGHSH, CDR2 LQKENI. The CDR3 sequence is CASSNREEPQHL. The CDR3 DNA reads as TGTGCCAGCTCAAACAGGGAGGAGCCCCAGCATCTT.

The genes are TRBV9 and TRBJ2-1, with 8 nucleotides matching TRBD2. The CDR3 is 18 residues long. Per the germline V gene, CDR1 is SGDLS and CDR2 is YYNGEE. With 1 base clipped from V and 5 bases from J, the junction kept 14 bases outside the gene matches. CDR3 in DNA: TGTGCCAGCAGCGTAAACTTTGCGGGAGGTCTTGTCGACAATGAGCAGTTCTTC. Translation gives CASSVNFAGGLVDNEQFF.

Concerning this clonotype itself: The junction and the germline gene differ at one end; a read error may be behind it. This chain uses TRBV7-9 with TRBJ2-2, with a weak D call TRBD2 (6 bases). The CDR3 sequence is 16 residues long. The germline gives CDR1 SEHNR, CDR2 FQNEAQ (reference sequence). The chain's CDR3 is CASSRDSMANTGELFF. The DNA of the CDR3 is TGTGCCAGCAGCCGGGACTCAATGGCGAACACCGGGGAGCTGTTTTTC.

The sample holds many counts of this clonotype. The chain employs TRBV20-1 and TRBJ2-1, with no clear D. This CDR3 is 14 amino acids long. The V gene's germline CDR1 is DFQATT and CDR2 SNEGSKA (reference sequence). Trimming shortened V by 5 bases and J by 0 bases, and 11 bases separated the two germline ends. Here the CDR3 reads CSAVHSSSYNEQFF. CDR3 coding DNA: TGCAGTGCTGTCCACTCGAGCTCCTACAATGAGCAGTTCTTC.

This clonotype was counted ten times or more. The chain recombines TRBV29-1 with TRBJ2-7, with a possible D match to TRBD1 (6 bases). The germline V gene has CDR1 SQVTM and CDR2 ANQGSEA. The CDR3 loop spans 13 amino acids. V gave up 7 bases and J gave up 1 base, with 14 bases separating them. CDR3 sequence: CSASTGPSYEQYF. For the CDR3, the DNA is TGCAGCGCCAGTACAGGGCCTTCCTACGAGCAGTACTTC.

This clonotype was seen ten or more times. The chain joins TRBV2 to TRBJ1-1, with a possible D match to TRBD1 (5 bases). Trimming cost V 5 bases and J 4 bases, with 14 bases left between them. The CDR3 consists of 14 residues. The germline CDR1 and CDR2 sequences are SNHLY and FYNNEI. The CDR3 region is CASSLTAQGTEAFF. The CDR3 nucleotides are TGTGCCAGCAGTCTGACAGCCCAAGGCACTGAAGCTTTCTTT. Full variable domain (outside the CDR3, taken from reference TRBV2 and TRBJ1-1): EPEVTQTPSHQVTQMGQEVILRCVPISNHLYFYWYRQILGQKVEFLVSFYNNEISEKSEIFDDQFSVERPDGSNFTLKIRSTKLEDSAMYFCASSLTAQGTEAFFGQGTRLTVV.

This clonotype was detected a few times. The genes are TRBV9 and TRBJ2-7; unclear D gene. CDR1 SGDLS and CDR2 YYNGEE come from the germline V gene. The CDR3 loop spans 16 amino acids. Between the trimmed V and J ends, which lost 0 bases and 0 bases, there was a span of 13 bases. For the CDR3, the DNA is TGTGCCAGCAGCGTAGGCAGTCAGGCTAGCTCCTACGAGCAGTACTTC. Residues: CASSVGSQASSYEQYF.

This clonotype was picked up many times. V gene TRBV27 combines with J gene TRBJ2-3; D is ambiguous. The length of the CDR3 is 14 residues. Germline values: CDR1 MNHEY, CDR2 SMNVEV (reference sequence). V lost 5 bases to trimming and J lost 2 bases, with 11 bases between them. The CDR3 sequence is CASSPLRYTDTQYF. For the CDR3, the DNA is TGTGCCAGCAGTCCCCTCCGTTACACAGATACGCAGTATTTT.

This clonotype was observed a few times. The CDR3 DNA follows: TGTGCCAGCCGTTATTATAGCAATCAGCCCCAGCATTTT. Residues: CASRYYSNQPQHF. The chain carries TRBV28 and TRBJ1-5; no firm D call. V was cut by 8 bases and J by 0 bases, with 8 bases left in between. This CDR3 is built from 13 residues. In germline, CDR1 is MDHEN, CDR2 SYDVKM.

Ten or more counts support this clonotype. V gene TRBV2 combines with J gene TRBJ2-7; D is undetermined. Deletions cut 4 bases from V and 5 bases from J, with 15 bases between. In germline, CDR1 is SNHLY, CDR2 FYNNEI. The CDR3 is 14 residues long. CDR3 coding DNA: TGTGCCAGCAGTGGCCCCCCCGTAGGCCACGAGCAGTACTTC. Translated, it gives CASSGPPVGHEQYF.

There are a few counts of this clonotype. One junction end does not reproduce the germline sequence, and a read error may be involved. V is TRBV12-3 or TRBV12-4 and J is TRBJ1-1; D gene ambiguous. The CDR3 is 16 amino acids. CDR3 region: CASRLALKATRAEAFF. CDR3 nucleotides: TGTGCCAGCAGGTTAGCCCTCAAGGCCACGCGGGCTGAAGCTTTCTTT.

This clonotype was counted many times. V usage is TRBV2 and J usage is TRBJ2-1; the match to TRBD2 covers 9 bases. J gave up 0 bases and V 5 bases, and 2 bases lay outside the gene matches. Germline CDR1 reads SNHLY; CDR2 reads FYNNEI. The CDR3 length is 15 residues. CDR3 in amino acids: CASSMTSGSYNEQFF. CDR3 DNA: TGTGCCAGCAGTATGACTAGCGGCTCCTACAATGAGCAGTTCTTC.